This TCR beta chain was captured in a study of STAT5B mutations in CD4+ large granular lymphocyte leukemia. Study results and limitations: Top patient clones used TRBV06 genes more often: 8/27 versus 2/35 in controls. Higher CD4+ than CD8+ T-LGLL clonality might reflect small sample size.

The repertoire was sequenced with immunoSEQ multiplex PCR; TCRdb's copy has only in-frame clones and lacks some. Counted here are over 35,000 clones, more than 80% occurring once; the ten biggest clones make up 3% to 4%. Controls came from buffy coats of healthy blood donors. Turning to this clone: Antigen: not known.

V lost 2 bases and J 2 bases, leaving 10 bases between the germline ends. Germline assignment: CDR1 MNHNY and CDR2 SVGAGI (reference sequence). The CDR3 loop spans 14 amino acids. This chain links TRBV6-6 with TRBJ2-7; D remains unclear. Sample: CD4+ T cells from blood buffy coats. This receptor was identified in a human donor in good health. The CDR3 region is CASSYDVGTYEQYF. CDR3 bases: TGTGCCAGCAGTTACGATGTAGGAACCTACGAGCAGTACTTC.